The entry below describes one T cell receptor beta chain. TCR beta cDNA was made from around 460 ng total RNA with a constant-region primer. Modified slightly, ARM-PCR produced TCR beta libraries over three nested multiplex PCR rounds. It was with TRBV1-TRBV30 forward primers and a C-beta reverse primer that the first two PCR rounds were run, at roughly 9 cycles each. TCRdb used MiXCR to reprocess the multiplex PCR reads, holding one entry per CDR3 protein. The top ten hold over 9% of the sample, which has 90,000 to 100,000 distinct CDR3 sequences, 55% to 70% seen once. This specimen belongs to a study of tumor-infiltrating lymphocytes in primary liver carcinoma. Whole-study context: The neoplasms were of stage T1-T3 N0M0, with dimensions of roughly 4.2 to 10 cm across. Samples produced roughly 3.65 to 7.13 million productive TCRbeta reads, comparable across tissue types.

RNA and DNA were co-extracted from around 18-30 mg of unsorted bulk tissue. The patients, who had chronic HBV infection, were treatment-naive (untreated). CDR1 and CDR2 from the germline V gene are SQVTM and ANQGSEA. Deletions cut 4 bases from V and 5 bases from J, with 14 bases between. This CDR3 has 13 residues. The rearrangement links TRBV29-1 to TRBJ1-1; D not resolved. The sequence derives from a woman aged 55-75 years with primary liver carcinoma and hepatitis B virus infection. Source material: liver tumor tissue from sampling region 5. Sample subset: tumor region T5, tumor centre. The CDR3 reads CSVAEQPKTEAFF. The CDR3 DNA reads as TGCAGCGTTGCCGAGCAACCAAAGACTGAAGCTTTCTTT.